This T cell receptor (beta chain) was recorded in a study of vaccination effects on CD4 cells after COVID-19. Antigen-specific CD4+ T cells expanded by the ViraFEST assay with viral peptide pools were then sequenced. It was after more than nine days of culture that CD4+ T cells were isolated. In the vaccine recipients, nucleocapsid antibodies were negative and there was no prior SARS-CoV-2 infection. As for this clone: What it binds is not known.

With V trimmed by 3 bases and J by 5 bases, 18 bases remained unmatched. The CDR3 runs 18 residues. CDR1 and CDR2 from the germline V gene are MGHRA and YSYEKL. Some clones are missing from TCRdb's copy, which holds only in-frame ones; the method was immunoSEQ multiplex PCR. The sample contains about 24,000 clones, around three quarters of which appear only once. The chain employs TRBV4-1 and TRBJ1-2, with 7 positions matching TRBD1. The source was CD4+ T cells from PBMCs cultured with HCoV-NL63 spike peptides, collected before COVID-19 vaccination. This TCR came from a human donor who received a COVID-19 vaccine. The CDR3 DNA follows: TGCGCCAGCAGCCAGTCGATGTCAACGGGACAGTTAATGTATGGCTACACCTTC. Translation gives CASSQSMSTGQLMYGYTF.